This entry features one T cell receptor beta chain sequence. Its antigen is not yet known. No per-base quality is available; no much larger clone lies one base away. The entry originates in a study of cytomegalovirus exposure and HLA in healthy donors (dated 2017 in TCRdb). At the level of the whole study: The roughly 700 repertoires of the first cohort and the 110 or so validation repertoires were produced on the same platform, according to a later analysis. The study aimed to test whether signatures of past pathogen exposure could be identified by cataloging public T cell receptors. Along with the approximately 670-subject first cohort, a separate validation cohort of 120 different subjects was used. The study combined high-throughput TCR immunosequencing, statistical association of individual TCRs with disease status, and machine learning to predict cytomegalovirus infection status.

Trimming takes 3 bases off V and 2 bases off J; junction bases not matched to a gene: 11. The CDR3 runs 17 amino acids, cysteine and phenylalanine included. The kept DNA is CDR3 alone, 51 bases in frame from the first base. CDR1 and CDR2 are drawn from the germline V gene: MGHDK, SYGVNS. Beyond this particular receptor, the publication reports: It was suggested by the authors that the approach could potentially be generalized to other disease states and immunological phenotypes. A later analysis lacked HLA typing for the validation cohort, so it scored co-occurrence in that cohort across all 110 or so repertoires. The study listed 150 to 200 TCR beta chains as associated with cytomegalovirus. Most TCR sequences were seen in very few donors, while some public TCRs were found in many individuals. Of the cluster scores, approximately 95% were above 0 in a later analysis, which found that TCRs clustered in the first cohort also tended to co-occur in the 110 or so validation repertoires. In vitro tests confirmed that a few of the cytomegalovirus-associated TCR beta chains recognize cytomegalovirus antigens. In both the original and validation cohorts, the classifier was reported to diagnose cytomegalovirus status with high specificity and sensitivity.

Donors formed part of the validation cohort, which comprised 120 subjects and was distinct from the first cohort of under 800 subjects. Library construction relied on the immunoSEQ multiplex PCR assay. The original pipeline was this. To diagnose cytomegalovirus status from the catalog of TCR beta chain sequences, a statistical classification framework was built. Here the immuneACCESS table is served through TCRdb, limited to in-frame sequences with V and J called. Missing clones are a known gap in these copies; in checked studies unresolved V genes cover under half, and the rest lacks a known reason. The V and J calls and clone size are taken from that table; D and trimming were inferred from the DNA. Across this sample there are roughly 300,000 clones, with roughly 90% seen only once. The ten largest make up roughly 1% of the sample.

Recombination linked TRBV25-1 to TRBJ2-3, with 7 junctional bases fitting TRBD1. Sequenced material: PBMCs. The source of this sequence is a woman under 30 in good health and CMV-seronegative. Read as DNA, the sequence is TGTGCCAGCAGTGAGGGACAGCCTCAGATGTCCACAGATACGCAGTATTTT. Protein translation: CASSEGQPQMSTDTQYF.